This T cell receptor beta chain was retrieved from a study of technical replicates of blood from several donors. Trimming pared 1 base from V and 3 bases from J, leaving 10 bases between. CDR1 LGHNA and CDR2 YSLEER come from the germline V gene. The CDR3 has 15 amino acids. The table came from immunoSEQ multiplex PCR; TCRdb's copy has only in-frame clones and leaves some out. Here the sample spans some 56,000 clones, roughly 96% being singletons. The chain couples TRBV4-3 to TRBJ2-1, with a weak D call TRBD2 (6 bases). This clonotype was sampled from a human donor in good health. Some clones in this sample may be carry-over from other donors' samples. Sequencing was carried out using PBMCs. The CDR3 loop is CASSQGLVGYNEQFF. CDR3 in DNA: TGCGCCAGCAGCCAAGGACTAGTCGGCTACAATGAGCAGTTCTTC.